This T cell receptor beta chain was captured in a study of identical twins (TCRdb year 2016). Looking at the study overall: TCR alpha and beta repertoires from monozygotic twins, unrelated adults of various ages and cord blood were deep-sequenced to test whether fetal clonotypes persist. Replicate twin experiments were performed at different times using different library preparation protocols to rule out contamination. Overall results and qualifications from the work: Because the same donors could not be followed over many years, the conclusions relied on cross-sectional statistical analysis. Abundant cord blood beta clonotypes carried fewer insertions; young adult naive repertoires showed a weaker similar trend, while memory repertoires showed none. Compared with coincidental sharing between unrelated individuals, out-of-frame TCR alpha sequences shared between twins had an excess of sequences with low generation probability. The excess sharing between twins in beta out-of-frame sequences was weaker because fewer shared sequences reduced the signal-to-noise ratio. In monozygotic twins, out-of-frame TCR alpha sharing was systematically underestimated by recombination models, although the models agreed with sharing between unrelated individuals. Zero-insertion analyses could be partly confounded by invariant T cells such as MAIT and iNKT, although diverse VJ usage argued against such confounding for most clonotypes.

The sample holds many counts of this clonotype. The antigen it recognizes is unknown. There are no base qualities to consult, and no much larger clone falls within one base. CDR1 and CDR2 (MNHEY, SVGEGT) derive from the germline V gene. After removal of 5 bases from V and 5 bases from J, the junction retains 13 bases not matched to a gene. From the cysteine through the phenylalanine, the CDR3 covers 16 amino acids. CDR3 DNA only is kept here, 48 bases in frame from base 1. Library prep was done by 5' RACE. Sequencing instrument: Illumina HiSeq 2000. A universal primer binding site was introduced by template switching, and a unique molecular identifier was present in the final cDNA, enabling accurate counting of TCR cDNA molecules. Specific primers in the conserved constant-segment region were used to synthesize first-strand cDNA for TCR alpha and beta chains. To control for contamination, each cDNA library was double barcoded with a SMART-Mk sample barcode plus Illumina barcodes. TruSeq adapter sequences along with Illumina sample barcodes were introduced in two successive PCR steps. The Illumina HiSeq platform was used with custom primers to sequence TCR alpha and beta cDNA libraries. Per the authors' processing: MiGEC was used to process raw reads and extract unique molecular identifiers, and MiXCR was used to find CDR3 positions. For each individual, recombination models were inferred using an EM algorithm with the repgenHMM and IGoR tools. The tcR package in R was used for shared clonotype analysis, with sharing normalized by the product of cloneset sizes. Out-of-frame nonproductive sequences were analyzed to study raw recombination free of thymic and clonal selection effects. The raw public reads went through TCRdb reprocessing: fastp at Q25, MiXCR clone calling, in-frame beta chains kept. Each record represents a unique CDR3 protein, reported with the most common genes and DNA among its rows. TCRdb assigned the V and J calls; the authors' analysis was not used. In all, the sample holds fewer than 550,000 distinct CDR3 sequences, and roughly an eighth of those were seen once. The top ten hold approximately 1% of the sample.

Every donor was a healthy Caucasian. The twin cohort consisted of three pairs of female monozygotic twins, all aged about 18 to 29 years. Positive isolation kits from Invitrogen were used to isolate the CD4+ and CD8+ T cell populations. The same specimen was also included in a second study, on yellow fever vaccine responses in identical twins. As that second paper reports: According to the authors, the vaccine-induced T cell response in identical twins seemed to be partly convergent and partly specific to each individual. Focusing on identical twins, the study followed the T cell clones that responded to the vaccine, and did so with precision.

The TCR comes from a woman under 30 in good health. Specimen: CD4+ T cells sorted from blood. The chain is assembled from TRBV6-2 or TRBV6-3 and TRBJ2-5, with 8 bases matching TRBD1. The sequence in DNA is TGTGCCAGCAGTGGCCCGGAGCGGACAGGGATTGAGACCCAGTACTTC. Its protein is CASSGPERTGIETQYF.